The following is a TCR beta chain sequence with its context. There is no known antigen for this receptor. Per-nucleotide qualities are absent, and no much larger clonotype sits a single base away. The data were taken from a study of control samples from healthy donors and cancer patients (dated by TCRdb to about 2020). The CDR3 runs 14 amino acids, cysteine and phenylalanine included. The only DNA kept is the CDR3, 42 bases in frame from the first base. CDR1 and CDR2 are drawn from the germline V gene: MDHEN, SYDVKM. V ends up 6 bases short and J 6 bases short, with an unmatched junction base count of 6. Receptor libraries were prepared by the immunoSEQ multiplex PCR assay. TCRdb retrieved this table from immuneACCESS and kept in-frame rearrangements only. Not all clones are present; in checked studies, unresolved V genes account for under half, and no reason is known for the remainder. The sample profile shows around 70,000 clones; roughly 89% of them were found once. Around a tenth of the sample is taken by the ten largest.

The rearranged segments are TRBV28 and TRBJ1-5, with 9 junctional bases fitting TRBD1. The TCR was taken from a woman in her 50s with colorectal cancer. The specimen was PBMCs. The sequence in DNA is TGTGCCAGCAGCCCGGGACAGGGCTCTCAGCCCCAGCATTTT. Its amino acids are CASSPGQGSQPQHF.